The 26 T cell receptor beta chains given below trace back to one sample, sequenced in a study of Ad26.COV2.S vaccination and SARS-CoV-2 variants (dated by TCRdb to the early 2020s). The method behind the library was the immunoSEQ multiplex PCR assay. TCRdb took over this immuneACCESS table, retaining in-frame rearrangements with V and J assigned. Such tables are incomplete; in checked studies, under half of the missing clones stem from an unresolved V gene, and the remainder is unexplained. This sample is represented by approximately 420,000 clones; about 88% of them were singletons. 3% to 4.5% of the sample is held by the ten biggest clonotypes. The treatment or condition label on this specimen signifies: some 20 received Ad26.COV2.S at low or high dose, single or two shots; roughly five received placebo; per-sample allocation not given. For vaccine and placebo recipients, repertoires were sequenced using samples collected on day 63 after the first injection.

The sequencing used peripheral blood, collected in a trial of Ad26.COV2.S vaccine versus placebo. The receptors were sampled from a person aged 18-60 years who received the Ad26.COV2.S COVID-19 vaccine or a placebo.

The chain links TRBV19 to TRBJ1-2; D remains unclear. Germline V gives CDR1 LNHDA, CDR2 SQIVND (reference sequence). The CDR3 runs 12 residues. Trimming took 4 bases from V and 8 from J, leaving 11 bases between them. CDR3 region: CASSTWEKGYTF. In DNA, the CDR3 is TGTGCCAGTAGTACCTGGGAGAAGGGCTACACCTTC.

V usage is TRBV9 and J usage is TRBJ2-2; TRBD1 matches 8 bases. Trimming removed 3 bases from V and 0 bases from J; junction bases left unmatched: 10. The germline V gene encodes CDR1 SGDLS and CDR2 YYNGEE. The CDR3 sequence is 18 residues long. The CDR3, as DNA: TGTGCCAGCAGCGGCCCCCTGACAGGGGCCTCGAACACCGGGGAGCTGTTTTTT. Its protein is CASSGPLTGASNTGELFF.

As for this clone: Within the sample, other DNA sequences also encode this same CDR3. The chain combines TRBV18 with TRBJ1-1; D gene unclear. V was cut by 3 bases and J by 2 bases, with 7 bases left in between. Germline V gives CDR1 KGHSH, CDR2 LQKENI. This CDR3 is 13 amino acids long. CDR3 nucleotide sequence: TGTGCCAGCTCACCGACTCGAAACACTGAAGCTTTCTTT. As protein: CASSPTRNTEAFF.

This rearrangement joins TRBV11-2 to TRBJ1-6; possibly TRBD1 for D (6 bases). The CDR3 runs 17 residues. V lost 3 bases to trimming and J lost 0 bases, with 12 bases between them. Germline values: CDR1 SGHAT, CDR2 FQNNGV. CDR3 in DNA: TGTGCCAGCAGCTTCAGGGGAGGAGGCTCCTATAATTCACCCCTCCACTTT. It codes for CASSFRGGGSYNSPLHF. The whole variable domain, remainder taken from reference TRBV11-2 and TRBJ1-6, is EAGVAQSPRYKIIEKRQSVAFWCNPISGHATLYWYQQILGQGPKLLIQFQNNGVVDDSQLPKDRFSAERLKGVDSTLKIQPAKLEDSAVYLCASSFRGGGSYNSPLHFGNGTRLTVT.

This chain connects TRBV21-1 to TRBJ2-1; the tabulated D call, TRBD1, remains unverified against the DNA. TRBV21-1 is shown as a pseudogene. This CDR3 has 17 residues. CDR3 DNA sequence: TGTGCCAGCAGCACTCGGGACAGGTCTGGAAAATGGAATGAGCAGTTCTTC. Translated, it gives CASSTRDRSGKWNEQFF.

Comment on this clone: The sample has other DNA sequences that encode this CDR3 too. The rearrangement joins TRBV18 to TRBJ2-7; 9 bases align to TRBD1. This CDR3 region has 12 residues. The V segment lost 4 bases and the J segment 6 bases; nucleotides outside the gene matches: 1. In germline, CDR1 is KGHSH, CDR2 LQKENI. The DNA of the CDR3 is TGTGCCAGCTCACTGGACAGGGGCGAGCAGTACTTC. Protein sequence: CASSLDRGEQYF.

V gene TRBV4-1 combines with J gene TRBJ1-2; the D is unclear. Germline loops: CDR1 MGHRA, CDR2 YSYEKL. This CDR3 comprises 15 residues. The V end lost 0 bases, the J end lost 0 bases, and 8 bases lay between the germline ends. This chain's CDR3 is CASSQDAHANYGYTF. The DNA for the CDR3 is TGCGCCAGCAGCCAAGATGCTCACGCTAACTATGGCTACACCTTC.

The chain is built from TRBV6-5 and TRBJ1-4, with 9 positions matching TRBD1. The CDR3 totals 14 residues. Germline loops: CDR1 MNHEY, CDR2 SVGAGI. V was clipped by 8 bases and J by 8 bases; unmatched bases: 9. The CDR3 sequence is CASLDRGPGEKLFF. In DNA, the CDR3 is TGTGCCAGCCTGGACAGGGGCCCGGGGGAAAAACTGTTTTTT.

This clone occurred a few times. The V gene is TRBV5-1, the J gene TRBJ1-2; D uncertain. V shed 0 bases and J shed 4 bases, with 10 bases lying between them. Germline V gene sequence: CDR1 SGHRS, CDR2 YFSETQ. The CDR3 runs to 14 residues. The CDR3 reads CASSLGASGYGYTF. The CDR3 DNA reads TGCGCCAGCAGCTTGGGGGCCAGCGGCTATGGCTACACCTTC.

This sequence joins TRBV18 and TRBJ2-3; D uncertain. Germline assignment: CDR1 KGHSH and CDR2 LQKENI. The V gene lost 3 bases and the J gene lost 0 bases, with 10 bases spanning the gap. CDR3 length: 15 residues. CDR3 DNA: TGTGCCAGCTCACCTTGGGTGGTTAGCACAGATACGCAGTATTTT. Amino acid sequence: CASSPWVVSTDTQYF.

V gene TRBV7-9 combines with J gene TRBJ2-7; 7 bases are a match to TRBD1. V was pared by 0 bases and J by 0 bases, with 5 bases of the junction left unmatched. The V gene's germline CDR1 is SEHNR and CDR2 FQNEAQ (reference sequence). The CDR3 has 16 residues. Here the CDR3 reads CASSLATGLSSYEQYF. CDR3 coding DNA: TGTGCCAGCAGCTTAGCGACAGGGTTAAGCTCCTACGAGCAGTACTTC.

This clone was counted once. CDR3 DNA sequence: TGTGCCAGCTCACCGGGGGACAGGGACCACAATGAGCAGTTCTTC. Its translation is CASSPGDRDHNEQFF. V usage is TRBV18 and J usage is TRBJ2-1; 9 positions match TRBD1. Trimming cost V 3 bases and J 5 bases; bases outside gene matches: 5. Germline CDR1 and CDR2: KGHSH and LQKENI. This CDR3 comprises 15 residues.

The chain is built from TRBV5-5 and TRBJ2-7; D might be TRBD1 or TRBD2, each matching 5 bases. CDR1 SGHKS and CDR2 YYEKEE come from the germline V gene (reference sequence). The CDR3 is 13 residues long. V was cut by 4 bases and J by 2 bases, with 10 bases left in between. The CDR3 here is CASSRDGTYEQYF. Written as DNA, the CDR3 is TGTGCCAGCAGCCGGGACGGTACCTACGAGCAGTACTTC.

V and J are TRBV15 and TRBJ1-2; 8 nucleotides align to TRBD1. V dropped 1 base and J dropped 1; count of bases not matched to a gene: 2. Germline V lookup: CDR1 LNHNV, CDR2 YYDKDF (reference sequence). CDR3 length: 15 residues. The CDR3 reads CATSRATGDNYGYTF. DNA for the CDR3: TGTGCCACCAGCAGAGCGACAGGGGATAACTATGGCTACACCTTC.

The gene calls are TRBV19 and TRBJ1-2; D ambiguous. V was cut by 6 bases and J by 4 bases, with 15 bases left in between. Germline CDR1 reads LNHDA; CDR2 reads SQIVND (reference sequence). This CDR3 is built from 14 residues. In DNA form, the CDR3 reads TGTGCCAGTAGCGTCACAAGGGAGGGCTATGGCTACACCTTC. Its translation is CASSVTREGYGYTF.

This clone has a count of ten or more. The chain is built from TRBV3-1 (or the pseudogene TRBV3-2) and TRBJ1-2, with 7 bases lining up with TRBD1. CDR1 and CDR2 from the germline V gene are LGHDT and YNNKEL (reference sequence). The CDR3 is 16 amino acids. V was clipped by 5 bases and J by 6 bases; unmatched bases: 15. CDR3 protein: CASSIPTGDGFDGYTF. The CDR3 DNA reads TGTGCCAGCAGCATCCCAACAGGGGATGGTTTCGATGGCTACACCTTC.

This chain uses TRBV7-9 with TRBJ2-7; D is possibly TRBD1 (6 bases). CDR1 is SEHNR and CDR2 is FQNEAQ in the germline V gene (reference sequence). The CDR3 spans 16 residues. V lost 0 bases and J lost 1, with 13 bases in between. CDR3 region: CASSLAGTQGSYEQYF. DNA of the CDR3: TGTGCCAGCAGCTTAGCGGGCACCCAGGGGTCCTACGAGCAGTACTTC.

This rearrangement joins TRBV30 to TRBJ2-1; perhaps TRBD2 as D (6 bases). The CDR3 runs 13 residues. Between the trimmed V and J ends, which lost 1 base and 9 bases, there was a span of 13 bases. Per the germline V gene, CDR1 is GTSNPN and CDR2 is SVGIG (reference sequence). As DNA, the CDR3 is TGTGCCTGGAGTGAGGGAGGCCGAACTGAGCAGTTCTTC. Translation: CAWSEGGRTEQFF. The variable domain in full, completed from reference TRBV30 and TRBJ2-1, reads SQTIHQWPATLVQPVGSPLSLECTVEGTSNPNLYWYRQAAGRGLQLLFYSVGIGQISSEVPQNLSASRPQDRQFILSSKKLLLSDSGFYLCAWSEGGRTEQFFGPGTRLTVL.

The chain carries TRBV27 and TRBJ1-5; D not resolved. From germline, CDR1 is MNHEY and CDR2 SMNVEV (reference sequence). V lost 4 bases and J 7 bases, leaving 8 bases between the germline ends. The CDR3 has 12 residues. This CDR3 reads CASSWLGQPQHF. The CDR3 DNA is TGTGCCAGCAGTTGGTTGGGGCAGCCCCAGCATTTT.

This rearrangement joins TRBV5-1 to TRBJ1-6, with D tentatively TRBD1 (6 bases). The CDR3 consists of 15 residues. Between the trimmed V and J ends, which lost 2 bases and 7 bases, there was a span of 13 bases. CDR1 and CDR2 (germline): SGHRS, YFSETQ. The CDR3 sequence: CASSFGQNQNSPLHF. DNA for the CDR3: TGCGCCAGCAGCTTCGGACAGAACCAGAATTCACCCCTCCACTTT.

The chain has TRBV19 and TRBJ2-3; perhaps TRBD1 as D (7 bases). The germline gives CDR1 LNHDA, CDR2 SQIVND (reference sequence). The CDR3 length is 14 residues. V was cut by 6 bases and J by 1 base, with 11 bases left in between. CDR3 in DNA: TGTGCCAGTAGGGCCAGGGGGGGCACAGATACGCAGTATTTT. Translating it yields CASRARGGTDTQYF. Supplemented by reference TRBV19 and TRBJ2-3, the full variable domain reads DGGITQSPKYLFRKEGQNVTLSCEQNLNHDAMYWYRQDPGQGLRLIYYSQIVNDFQKGDIAEGYSVSREKKESFPLTVTSAQKNPTAFYLCASRARGGTDTQYFGPGTRLTVL.

The rearrangement links TRBV3-1 (or the pseudogene TRBV3-2) to TRBJ1-1; D not resolved. CDR3 length: 15 residues. Trimming removed 1 base at V and 0 bases at J, with 9 bases between. The germline gives CDR1 LGHDT, CDR2 YNNKEL (reference sequence). Here the CDR3 DNA reads TGTGCCAGCAGCCAAGTAAGGGCCCTGAACACTGAAGCTTTCTTT. Its protein is CASSQVRALNTEAFF.

The chain is built from TRBV5-1 and TRBJ1-1; unclear D gene. The CDR3 is made up of 15 amino acids. V lost 0 bases and J lost 0, with 9 bases in between. Looked up from germline, CDR1 is SGHRS and CDR2 is YFSETQ. This CDR3 reads CASSLVPSMNTEAFF. The CDR3 DNA is TGCGCCAGCAGCTTGGTTCCCAGCATGAACACTGAAGCTTTCTTT.

The chain combines TRBV5-5 with TRBJ1-4; 8 bases align to TRBD1. Germline V gene sequence: CDR1 SGHKS, CDR2 YYEKEE (reference sequence). The CDR3 is made up of 16 amino acids. J lost 8 bases, V lost 0 bases, and 9 bases had no gene match. The CDR3 here is CASSLGGQGGVEKLFF. In DNA form, the CDR3 reads TGTGCCAGCAGCTTGGGTGGACAGGGAGGTGTGGAAAAACTGTTTTTT. The full variable domain, rest sourced from reference TRBV5-5 and TRBJ1-4, is DAGVTQSPTHLIKTRGQQVTLRCSPISGHKSVSWYQQVLGQGPQFIFQYYEKEERGRGNFPDRFSARQFPNYSSELNVNALLLGDSALYLCASSLGGQGGVEKLFFGSGTQLSVL.

The CDR3 coding sequence is TGTGCCAGCTCACCACCGAATAAAGATCAGCCCCAGCATTTT. Its protein is CASSPPNKDQPQHF. This chain connects TRBV18 to TRBJ1-5, with D uncertain. The germline gives CDR1 KGHSH, CDR2 LQKENI. This CDR3 is 14 amino acids long. Trimming took off 0 bases at V and 5 bases at J, with 8 bases between the two ends.

The genes are TRBV11-2 and TRBJ1-2; no clear D. This CDR3 has 13 residues. Trimming cost V 5 bases and J 1 base, with 8 bases left between them. CDR1 and CDR2 from the germline V gene are SGHAT and FQNNGV. CDR3 region: CASSLDDNYGYTF. For the CDR3, the DNA is TGTGCCAGCAGCCTCGACGATAACTATGGCTACACCTTC.